These 2 T cell receptor beta chains were all obtained from the same sample, sequenced in a study of CD8+ T cells in alopecia areata. RNA was extracted and reverse transcribed into cDNA as the sequencing template. Only in-frame clones appear in the TCRdb table, and some are missing; sequencing was by immunoSEQ multiplex PCR. The table has fewer than 350,000 clones, over 45% seen once. Treatment noted: oral pan-JAK inhibitor, 5-10 mg twice daily. This specimen consisted of CD4+ T cells sorted from blood, obtained at week 24, from a patient treated with tofacitinib. All receptors come from a human donor with alopecia areata.

This chain uses TRBV15 with TRBJ2-3; maybe TRBD2 (5 bases). V dropped 1 base and J dropped 9 bases, with 8 bases sitting between them. Germline V gene sequence: CDR1 LNHNV, CDR2 YYDKDF (reference sequence). The CDR3 runs to 12 residues. Here the CDR3 reads CATSRAERTQYF. In DNA, the CDR3 is TGTGCCACCAGCAGAGCGGAGCGGACGCAGTATTTT.

The chain couples TRBV4-3 to TRBJ2-7, with D tentatively TRBD2 (5 bases). The CDR3 spans 14 residues. V was clipped by 4 bases and J by 5 bases, with 15 bases between them. The germline gives CDR1 LGHNA, CDR2 YSLEER. This CDR3 reads CASSPTMAEDEQYF. CDR3 sequence (DNA): TGCGCCAGCAGCCCCACTATGGCGGAGGACGAGCAGTACTTC.